Included here is one T cell receptor beta chain sequence, with context. Its cognate antigen is unknown. CD4+ naive, central memory, regulatory and stem cell-like memory cells were sorted via CD45RO/CCR7/CD25/CD127/CD95/CD27. The investigators reverse transcribed all of the isolated RNA, so they sequenced expressed TCRB transcripts. The table came from immunoSEQ multiplex PCR; TCRdb's copy has only in-frame clones and leaves some out. The sample has about 160,000 clones; over 7.5% are singletons. Germline CDR1 reads MNHEY; CDR2 reads SVGAGI. The CDR3 consists of 12 residues. The V gene end was trimmed by 6 bases and the J gene end by 8 bases; junction bases not matched to a gene: 5. This record belongs to a study of beta chain features in type 1 diabetes. Whole-study results and caveats: Reads derived from cDNA could over-represent cells showing high TCR expression. Type 1 diabetes patients had moderately but significantly shorter TCRB CDR3s in all four CD4+ subsets.

This sequence joins TRBV6-5 and TRBJ1-2, with 8 bases identical to TRBD1. The receptor was isolated from a man aged 18 to 30 in good health. The material sequenced was central memory CD4+ T cells from blood. CDR3 region: CASRDREGGYTF. For the CDR3, the DNA is TGTGCCAGCAGGGACAGGGAGGGCGGCTACACCTTC.